Below are 22 T cell receptor beta chains sequenced from a single sample in a study of low-dose radiotherapy and immunotherapy resistance in tumors. TRAV- and TRBV-specific primers primed first-strand cDNA, covering alpha and beta chains. Amplification, which lasted about 20 PCR cycles, used a constant-region primer and V-primer adapter to amplify TCRs. TCRdb passed the reads through MiXCR, listing each CDR3 protein once. This table holds 65,000 to 90,000 distinct CDR3 sequences, 18% found once. As to time point: before trial treatment. The sequencing here drew on PBMCs, taken before treatment. Receptors were obtained from a male donor with prostate cancer.

This clonotype was found many times. Here the CDR3 DNA reads TGTGCCAGCAGCTTAGGGGCAGGAGTTTTTGAGCAGTTCTTC. Translating it yields CASSLGAGVFEQFF. The V call is TRBV7-8, the J call TRBJ2-1; D unresolved. The CDR3 sequence is 14 residues long. The V gene lost 1 base and the J gene lost 9 bases, with 13 bases spanning the gap. In germline, CDR1 is SGHVS, CDR2 FQNEAQ. Full variable domain (rest looked up from reference TRBV7-8 and TRBJ2-1): GAGVSQSPRYKVAKRGQDVALRCDPISGHVSLFWYQQALGQGPEFLTYFQNEAQLDKSGLPSDRFFAERPEGSVSTLKIQRTQQEDSAVYLCASSLGAGVFEQFFGPGTRLTVL.

This clonotype was counted many times. The rearrangement joins TRBV19 to TRBJ2-7; D gene ambiguous. Germline assignment: CDR1 LNHDA and CDR2 SQIVND (reference sequence). This CDR3 contains 15 residues. V gave up 0 bases and J gave up 0 bases, with 9 bases separating them. Here the CDR3 reads CASSIDQVSSYEQYF. The DNA of the CDR3 is TGTGCCAGTAGTATAGATCAGGTTAGCTCCTACGAGCAGTACTTC.

The chain uses TRBV12-3 or TRBV12-4 and TRBJ1-2, with D possibly TRBD1 on 6 matching bases. The CDR3 runs 13 residues. Trimming took 7 bases from V and 3 from J, leaving 12 bases between them. The CDR3 DNA is TGTGCCAGCATCGGGGACACCGACTATGGCTACACCTTC. Translating it yields CASIGDTDYGYTF.

The gene calls are TRBV4-1 and TRBJ2-1; D gene uncertain. V lost 3 bases and J 9 bases, leaving 0 bases between the germline ends. The CDR3 is made up of 9 amino acids. Germline CDR1 and CDR2: MGHRA and YSYEKL. The CDR3 region has the DNA TGCGCCAGCAGCCATGAGCAGTTCTTC. Translating it yields CASSHEQFF.

There are many counts of this clonotype. V is TRBV12-3 or TRBV12-4 and J is TRBJ2-1, with 11 bases matching TRBD2. The trim removed 6 bases at V and 0 bases at J, leaving 1 base unmatched. The CDR3 length is 15 residues. The CDR3 loop reads CASRTSGTSYNEQFF. CDR3 nucleotide sequence: TGTGCCAGCAGGACTAGCGGGACCTCCTACAATGAGCAGTTCTTC.

This clonotype was observed many times. This chain connects TRBV20-1 to TRBJ2-5; TRBD2 agrees at 9 bases. V lost 0 bases and J lost 5; bases outside the gene matches: 13. CDR1 and CDR2 (germline): DFQATT, SNEGSKA (reference sequence). The CDR3 consists of 17 residues. CDR3 region: CSARDVGGGGVSETQYF. As DNA, the CDR3 is TGCAGTGCTAGAGATGTGGGGGGCGGGGGGGTCTCGGAGACCCAGTACTTC.

Ten or more counts support this clonotype. The chain carries TRBV15 and TRBJ2-2; either TRBD1 or TRBD2 may fit D (5 bases each). This CDR3 is built from 16 residues. Trimming stripped 5 bases from V and 3 bases from J, with 16 bases between. The V gene's germline CDR1 is LNHNV and CDR2 YYDKDF (reference sequence). The CDR3 is CATSHLVLGDTGELFF. The CDR3 coding sequence is TGTGCCACCAGCCACCTGGTACTAGGGGACACCGGGGAGCTGTTTTTT.

This clonotype has at least ten counts. The genes are TRBV7-2 and TRBJ1-5; no clear D. The V end was cut by 1 base, the J end by 5 bases, with 6 bases between. The germline V gene encodes CDR1 SGHTA and CDR2 FQGNSA. The CDR3 is 13 amino acids. CDR3 protein: CASSLGVHQPQHF. The CDR3 region has the DNA TGTGCCAGCAGCTTAGGGGTCCATCAGCCCCAGCATTTT.

This clonotype has a count of ten or more. The rearrangement joins TRBV7-2 to TRBJ2-7; maybe TRBD1 (5 bases). The germline gives CDR1 SGHTA, CDR2 FQGNSA. This CDR3 region has 15 residues. The V and J ends lost 0 bases and 7 bases respectively, with 16 bases between them. The CDR3 loop reads CASSLAGHFTLEQYF. The CDR3 DNA follows: TGTGCCAGCAGCTTAGCTGGACATTTTACGTTGGAGCAGTACTTC.

At least ten counts were recorded for this clonotype. This chain uses TRBV7-9 with TRBJ1-2; 7 nucleotides agree with TRBD1. Unmatched junction bases numbered 6, after V lost 1 base and J lost 4 bases. Germline loops: CDR1 SEHNR, CDR2 FQNEAQ (reference sequence). The CDR3 covers 15 residues. CDR3 protein: CASSLGHRGGYGYTF. The DNA for the CDR3 is TGTGCCAGCAGCTTAGGGCACAGGGGCGGCTATGGCTACACCTTC.

This clonotype was picked up many times. The chain joins TRBV5-5 to TRBJ2-1; D remains ambiguous. There are 16 residues in the CDR3. CDR1 and CDR2 from the germline V gene are SGHKS and YYEKEE (reference sequence). With 0 bases removed from V and 0 bases from J, the gap between germline ends came to 10 bases. Here the CDR3 DNA reads TGTGCCAGCAGCTTGGAGGCACTTCCCTCCTACAATGAGCAGTTCTTC. Encoded protein: CASSLEALPSYNEQFF.

This clonotype was seen many times. V and J are TRBV27 and TRBJ2-1; D gene unclear. The V gene lost 10 bases and the J gene lost 8 bases, with 21 bases spanning the gap. The V gene's germline CDR1 is MNHEY and CDR2 SMNVEV (reference sequence). This CDR3 has 14 residues. CDR3 nucleotides: TGTGCCAACCAAACAGAGCCCGGGTTGGATGAGCAGTTCTTC. Residues: CANQTEPGLDEQFF.

About this clonotype itself: A read error is likely here: a far larger clone is one base away. V and J are TRBV28 and TRBJ2-3; 9 bases match TRBD1. The length of the CDR3 is 15 residues. Germline V gene sequence: CDR1 MDHEN, CDR2 SYDVKM. V gave up 6 bases and J gave up 2 bases; unmatched junction bases: 6. The CDR3 loop is CASSLQGAYTDTQYF. In DNA form, the CDR3 reads TGTGCCAGCAGCCTACAGGGGGCCTACACAGATACGCAGTATTTT.

This clonotype was found many times. The V call is TRBV29-1, the J call TRBJ2-7, with 8 nucleotides matching TRBD1. The CDR3 runs to 14 residues. From germline, CDR1 is SQVTM and CDR2 ANQGSEA. V shed 6 bases, J shed 0 bases, and the junction held 7 bases outside the gene matches. CDR3 DNA sequence: TGCAGCGTGATCCGGGACAGGTACTCCTACGAGCAGTACTTC. Translation gives CSVIRDRYSYEQYF.

The sample holds many counts of this clonotype. V usage is TRBV7-8 and J usage is TRBJ2-3, with D possibly being TRBD2 (5 bases). This CDR3 comprises 14 residues. Germline CDR1 reads SGHVS; CDR2 reads FQNEAQ. With 4 bases removed from V and 1 base from J, the gap between germline ends came to 9 bases. The CDR3 region is CASSYTRGTDTQYF. CDR3 DNA: TGTGCCAGCAGCTACACGCGGGGCACAGATACGCAGTATTTT.

The table lists this clonotype with many counts. The chain is built from TRBV12-2 and TRBJ1-2. TRBV12-2 is noted as a pseudogene. This CDR3 has 15 residues. The CDR3 DNA reads as TGTGCAAGTCGCCTACACTATGGCAATTTTAGGAGCTACACCTTC. Translation: CASRLHYGNFRSYTF.

This clonotype has a count of ten or more. This chain links TRBV5-1 with TRBJ2-1, with TRBD1 matching 8 bases. There are 15 residues in the CDR3. Germline CDR1 and CDR2: SGHRS and YFSETQ. J gave up 1 base and V 4 bases, and 4 bases lay outside the gene matches. The CDR3 reads CASSQGQGSYNEQFF. CDR3 DNA sequence: TGCGCCAGCAGCCAAGGACAGGGTTCCTACAATGAGCAGTTCTTC.

This clonotype has ten or more counts. This rearrangement joins TRBV20-1 to TRBJ2-1; the match to TRBD1 covers 7 bases. The CDR3 is 18 residues long. Germline V gene data show CDR1 as DFQATT and CDR2 as SNEGSKA (reference sequence). V was clipped by 6 bases and J by 5 bases; unmatched bases: 22. Here the CDR3 DNA reads TGCAGTGCCAGCACCATAAATCGACGGGACAGAAAAAACAATGAGCAGTTCTTC. The encoded protein is CSASTINRRDRKNNEQFF.

The chain employs TRBV27 and TRBJ1-5; tentative D call: TRBD1 (5 bases). The CDR3 sequence is 17 residues long. Per the germline V gene, CDR1 is MNHEY and CDR2 is SMNVEV (reference sequence). V was trimmed by 5 bases and J by 1 base, leaving 18 bases between them. CDR3 nucleotides: TGTGCCAGCAGTACAACCTCATCCGACAGAAGCAATCAGCCCCAGCATTTT. The encoded protein is CASSTTSSDRSNQPQHF.

V and J are TRBV4-1 and TRBJ2-1; 8 bases match TRBD1. V lost 3 bases, J lost 6 bases, and 7 bases stayed unmatched. Per the germline V gene, CDR1 is MGHRA and CDR2 is YSYEKL. The CDR3 loop spans 15 amino acids. The CDR3 DNA sequence: TGCGCCAGCAGCCATACCGGGACAGGAGTCAATGAGCAGTTCTTC. This sequence encodes CASSHTGTGVNEQFF.

In its sample, this clonotype was seen many times. The J gene is TRBJ2-7, the V gene TRBV19, with no clear D. This CDR3 is built from 14 residues. Germline CDR1 is LNHDA and CDR2 is SQIVND (reference sequence). V lost 3 bases to trimming and J lost 4 bases, with 13 bases between them. The CDR3 coding sequence is TGTGCCAGTAGTATGGCTTCCCGAAGGTACGAGCAGTACTTC. Residues: CASSMASRRYEQYF.

In this sample, this clonotype turned up many times. The genes are TRBV6-2 or TRBV6-3 and TRBJ2-7; 8 positions agree with TRBD1. V shed 5 bases, J shed 4 bases, and the junction held 7 bases outside the gene matches. Per the germline V gene, CDR1 is MNHEY and CDR2 is SVGEGT. This CDR3 spans 14 amino acids. The CDR3 region is CASSHRDRLYEQYF. The CDR3 DNA sequence: TGTGCCAGCAGTCATCGGGACAGGTTATACGAGCAGTACTTC.